Listed here are 18 T cell receptor beta chains from one sample, sequenced in a study of blood T cell repertoires in COVID-19. The table came from immunoSEQ multiplex PCR; TCRdb's copy has only in-frame clones and leaves some out. The sample lists 150,000 to 200,000 clones; about 89% were seen once. Sequences were obtained from peripheral blood. Source of these receptors: a man aged 55 to 69 with acute or convalescent COVID-19.

The V call is TRBV5-4, the J call TRBJ1-4; D perhaps matches TRBD1 (6 bases). Germline CDR1 is SGHNT and CDR2 is YYREEE (reference sequence). V lost 1 base, J lost 2 bases, and 6 bases lay in between. The CDR3 spans 14 residues. In nucleotides, the CDR3 is TGTGCCAGCAGCTTGAGGGGGACTAATGAAAAACTGTTTTTT. It specifies CASSLRGTNEKLFF.

V usage is TRBV5-4 and J usage is TRBJ2-7; D possibly corresponds to TRBD1 (5 bases). From germline, CDR1 is SGHNT and CDR2 YYREEE (reference sequence). Trimming cost V 2 bases and J 2 bases, with 14 bases left between them. The CDR3 length is 15 residues. The CDR3 bases are TGTGCCAGCAGCTTATTAGGGGCGCGGACCTACGAGCAGTACTTC. Its translation: CASSLLGARTYEQYF. Filled out from reference TRBV5-4 and TRBJ2-7, the complete variable domain reads ETGVTQSPTHLIKTRGQQVTLRCSSQSGHNTVSWYQQALGQGPQFIFQYYREEENGRGNFPPRFSGLQFPNYSSELNVNALELDDSALYLCASSLLGARTYEQYFGPGTRLTVT.

J is TRBJ2-3 and V is TRBV12-5, with TRBD2 identical over 7 bases. V shed 4 bases and J 2 bases; nucleotides not matched to a gene: 9. Germline V gives CDR1 LGHNT, CDR2 FRNRAP. The CDR3 totals 16 residues. The DNA of the CDR3 is TGTGCTAGTGGTTCCGGCCTAGCGGCTTCCACAGATACGCAGTATTTT. Protein: CASGSGLAASTDTQYF. The whole variable domain, remainder taken from reference TRBV12-5 and TRBJ2-3, is DARVTQTPRHKVTEMGQEVTMRCQPILGHNTVFWYRQTMMQGLELLAYFRNRAPLDDSGMPKDRFSAEMPDATLATLKIQPSEPRDSAVYFCASGSGLAASTDTQYFGPGTRLTVL.

The CDR3 reads CASSLDRGNSPLHF. In DNA, the CDR3 is TGTGCCAGCAGCTTGGACAGGGGGAATTCACCCCTCCACTTT. The chain employs TRBV5-5 and TRBJ1-6; 8 bases map to TRBD1. The V segment lost 0 bases and the J segment 7 bases; nucleotides outside the gene matches: 0. CDR1 SGHKS and CDR2 YYEKEE come from the germline V gene (reference sequence). This CDR3 is built from 14 residues.

The rearrangement joins TRBV6-5 to TRBJ2-2; possibly TRBD1 for D (6 bases). This CDR3 has 14 residues. The V gene lost 6 bases and the J gene lost 3 bases, with 11 bases spanning the gap. Germline V CDR1 and CDR2: MNHEY, SVGAGI. CDR3 in DNA: TGTGCCAGCAGAGGGGGTGTCCACACCGGGGAGCTGTTTTTT. Amino acids: CASRGGVHTGELFF.

The chain is built from TRBV19 and TRBJ1-6, with 7 positions matching TRBD1. CDR3 size: 16 residues. CDR1 is LNHDA and CDR2 is SQIVND in the germline V gene (reference sequence). Trimming took 5 bases from V and 5 from J; bases not matched to a gene: 9. CDR3 DNA: TGTGCCAGTAGTTGGGGAGTGGACAGGAATAATTCACCCCTCCACTTT. It codes for CASSWGVDRNNSPLHF.

The count of this clone is one. The J gene is TRBJ2-3, the V gene TRBV18; unclear D gene. The CDR3 runs to 11 residues. V was pared by 3 bases and J by 5 bases, with 3 bases between. Germline values: CDR1 KGHSH, CDR2 LQKENI. The CDR3 reads CASSPRDTQYF. As DNA, the CDR3 is TGTGCCAGCTCACCGCGAGATACGCAGTATTTT. The complete variable domain, with remaining parts taken from reference TRBV18 and TRBJ2-3, reads NAGVMQNPRHLVRRRGQEARLRCSPMKGHSHVYWYRQLPEEGLKFMVYLQKENIIDESGMPKERFSAEFPKEGPSILRIQQVVRGDSAAYFCASSPRDTQYFGPGTRLTVL.

V usage is TRBV11-2 and J usage is TRBJ2-1, with 9 bases identical to TRBD2. The CDR3 runs 17 residues. In germline, CDR1 is SGHAT, CDR2 FQNNGV. Trimming at V came to 2 bases and at J to 7 bases, leaving 12 bases not matched to a gene. The CDR3 sequence: CASSLLGPAGGKNEQFF. The CDR3 coding sequence is TGTGCCAGCAGCTTACTCGGCCCAGCGGGGGGCAAGAATGAGCAGTTCTTC.

This chain joins TRBV18 and TRBJ2-7; TRBD1 matches 11 bases. The ends lost 2 bases at V and 4 bases at J; junction bases unmatched: 4. The V gene's germline CDR1 is KGHSH and CDR2 LQKENI. This CDR3 is 15 amino acids long. CDR3 in DNA: TGTGCCAGCTCACCAATGGGACAGGGGGGGTACGAGCAGTACTTC. Translation: CASSPMGQGGYEQYF.

The chain employs TRBV6-2 or TRBV6-3 and TRBJ1-4; 7 positions match TRBD1. Germline V gene sequence: CDR1 MNHEY, CDR2 SVGEGT. The length of the CDR3 is 14 residues. V trimming: 6 bases; J trimming: 11 bases; junction bases outside the gene matches: 12. In DNA, the CDR3 is TGTGCCAGCAGACCTCCCAAACAGGGGCGCAAACTGTTTTTT. The encoded protein is CASRPPKQGRKLFF.

The CDR3 spells CASSSNLIRGSQDSPLHF. CDR3 nucleotides: TGTGCCAGCAGCTCAAACCTTATCAGGGGAAGTCAGGATTCACCCCTCCACTTT. The chain joins TRBV7-9 to TRBJ1-6; TRBD1 is a possible D gene (6 bases). CDR3 length: 18 amino acids. Germline V gene sequence: CDR1 SEHNR, CDR2 FQNEAQ (reference sequence). Trimming took 4 bases from V and 8 from J, leaving 24 bases between them.

This clone was seen more than once but under ten times. The chain recombines TRBV29-1 with TRBJ1-1, with 8 nucleotides matching TRBD1. Germline CDR1 and CDR2: SQVTM and ANQGSEA. V shed 4 bases and J 5 bases; nucleotides not matched to a gene: 9. The CDR3 has 14 residues. The DNA of the CDR3 is TGCAGCGTTGCCTTTGGAACAGGGGGGACTGAAGCTTTCTTT. Amino acids: CSVAFGTGGTEAFF.

This chain uses TRBV3-1 (or the pseudogene TRBV3-2) with TRBJ1-3; D not resolved. This CDR3 spans 17 amino acids. V was trimmed by 1 base and J by 0 bases, leaving 13 bases between them. CDR1 and CDR2 from the germline V gene are LGHDT and YNNKEL (reference sequence). CDR3 sequence: CASSQGFKPFSGNTIYF. CDR3 coding DNA: TGTGCCAGCAGCCAAGGTTTCAAGCCTTTCTCTGGAAACACCATATATTTT.

V and J are TRBV6-5 and TRBJ2-7; 11 bases line up with TRBD1. This CDR3 region has 14 residues. Germline V gene lookup returns CDR1 MNHEY and CDR2 SVGAGI. V was pared by 2 bases and J by 3 bases, with 0 bases of the junction left unmatched. CDR3 DNA: TGTGCCAGCAGTTACGGGACAGGGGGCTACGAGCAGTACTTC. This translates into CASSYGTGGYEQYF.

The chain is built from TRBV19 and TRBJ2-7, with 7 bases identical to TRBD1. V was pared by 5 bases and J by 0 bases, with 7 bases of the junction left unmatched. The length of the CDR3 is 15 residues. Per the germline V gene, CDR1 is LNHDA and CDR2 is SQIVND (reference sequence). Here the CDR3 reads CASSQSHRGSYEQYF. CDR3 DNA: TGTGCCAGTAGTCAAAGTCACAGGGGCTCCTACGAGCAGTACTTC.

V gene TRBV24-1 combines with J gene TRBJ2-1; TRBD2 agrees at 7 bases. V dropped 7 bases and J dropped 8; count of bases not matched to a gene: 4. Germline V gene lookup returns CDR1 KGHDR and CDR2 SFDVKD. This CDR3 has 12 residues. The CDR3 DNA reads TGTGCCACCAGCCGGGGGGTTGATGAGCAGTTCTTC. Its translation: CATSRGVDEQFF.

The chain combines TRBV10-3 with TRBJ1-2; weak D call: TRBD1 (6 bases). CDR1 and CDR2 (germline): ENHRY, SYGVKD. The CDR3 contains 12 residues. Trimming removed 11 bases from V and 4 bases from J, with 14 bases in between. The CDR3 DNA reads TGTGCCGTCTCGGACAGTCGCTATGGCTACACCTTC. Residues: CAVSDSRYGYTF.

The chain's CDR3 is CATSDLNTGELFF. The DNA of the CDR3 is TGTGCCACCAGCGACTTAAACACCGGGGAGCTGTTTTTT. J is TRBJ2-2 and V is TRBV15; D ambiguous. The CDR3 length is 13 residues. Germline CDR1 LNHNV, CDR2 YYDKDF (reference sequence). V was cut by 5 bases and J by 2 bases, with 6 bases left in between. The entire variable domain, with the rest obtained from reference TRBV15 and TRBJ2-2, is as follows: DAMVIQNPRYQVTQFGKPVTLSCSQTLNHNVMYWYQQKSSQAPKLLFHYYDKDFNNEADTPDNFQSRRPNTSFCFLDIRSPGLGDTAMYLCATSDLNTGELFFGEGSRLTVL.